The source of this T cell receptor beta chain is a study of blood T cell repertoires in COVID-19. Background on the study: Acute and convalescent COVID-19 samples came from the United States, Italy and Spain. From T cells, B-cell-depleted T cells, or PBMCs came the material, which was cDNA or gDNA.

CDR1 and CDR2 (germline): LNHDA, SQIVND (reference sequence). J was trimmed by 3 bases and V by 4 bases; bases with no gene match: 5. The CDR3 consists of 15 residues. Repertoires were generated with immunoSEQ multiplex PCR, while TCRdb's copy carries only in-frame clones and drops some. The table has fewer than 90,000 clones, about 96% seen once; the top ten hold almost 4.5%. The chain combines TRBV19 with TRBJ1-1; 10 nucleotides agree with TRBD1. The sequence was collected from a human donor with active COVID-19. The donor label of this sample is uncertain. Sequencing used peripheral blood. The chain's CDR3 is CASSNPGQGYTEAFF. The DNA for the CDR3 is TGTGCCAGTAGTAATCCGGGACAGGGGTACACTGAAGCTTTCTTT. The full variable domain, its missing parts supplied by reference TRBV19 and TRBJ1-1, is DGGITQSPKYLFRKEGQNVTLSCEQNLNHDAMYWYRQDPGQGLRLIYYSQIVNDFQKGDIAEGYSVSREKKESFPLTVTSAQKNPTAFYLCASSNPGQGYTEAFFGQGTRLTVV.